In this sample, the clone carrying this TCR beta chain turned up a few times. Clinical symptoms, serum thyroxine and TRAb, thyroid ultrasound and orbital computed tomography together formed the diagnostic basis. Amplification of TCR beta CDR3 regions was performed using RNA transcripts as template. With the HTBI primer set, the TCR CDR3 went through a first round of RT-PCR. One entry per CDR3 protein results from TCRdb running MiXCR on the multiplex PCR reads. The sample carries a few hundred thousand distinct CDR3 sequences, about 14% recorded once. This sample is part of a study of T cells in Graves' hyperthyroidism and ophthalmopathy. Trimming stripped 5 bases from V and 4 bases from J, with 23 bases between. The CDR3 length is 17 residues. The germline V gene encodes CDR1 SGHTA and CDR2 FQGTGA.

The J gene is TRBJ1-1, the V gene TRBV7-3; possibly TRBD1 for D (6 bases). This receptor was obtained from a woman aged 40-49 years with Graves' hyperthyroidism that later progressed to Graves' ophthalmopathy. The sequenced material came from blood. CDR3 region: CASSLMGVGGSSTEAFF. Written as DNA, the CDR3 is TGTGCCAGCAGCCTAATGGGGGTAGGGGGAAGTAGCACTGAAGCTTTCTTT.